The rows below give T cell receptor beta chains drawn from one sample of a study of cytomegalovirus exposure and HLA in healthy donors. The data were produced by immunoSEQ multiplex PCR, yet TCRdb's version contains in-frame clones alone and is incomplete. In the table there are 140,000 to 150,000 clones, approximately 68% of which are singletons. Sequencing was performed on PBMCs. The receptors originated from a man in his forties in good health and CMV-seronegative. Both conserved end residues are part of each CDR3. A D gene is named only where the DNA matches it firmly. Some rows mark clone size as missing; the rest say once, few, many or name a class of expanded clone.

>TRBJ1-4|TRBV10-2|.|.
TGCGCCAGCAGTGAGTCGGGAGCCGCGGGTGAAAAACTGTTTTTT
CASSESGAAGEKLFF
>TRBJ1-6|TRBV10-3|TRBD1|once
TGTGCCATCAAATCCGGCCGGGGACAGGGTAGGAATTCACCCCTCCACTTT
CAIKSGRGQGRNSPLHF
>TRBJ1-2|TRBV29-1|.|.
TGCAGCGTTCACGAGGGTGATGGCTACACCTTC
CSVHEGDGYTF
>TRBJ2-2|TRBV9|TRBD2|.
TGTGCCAGCAGCGTAGCGGCTAGCGGCGGGGAGCTGTTTTTT
CASSVAASGGELFF
>TRBJ2-1|TRBV6-5|.|.
TGTGCCAGCAGTTACCATCAGGACACCTACAATGAGCAGTTCTTC
CASSYHQDTYNEQFF
>TRBJ1-1|TRBV5-1|.|.
TGCGCCAGCAGCTTCTTAGGGGCGGACACTGAAGCTTTCTTT
CASSFLGADTEAFF
>TRBJ1-1|TRBV19|.|once
TGTGCCAGTAGTCCAGGGGTGAACACTGAAGCTTTCTTT
CASSPGVNTEAFF
>TRBJ1-2|TRBV5-1|.|once
TGCGCCAGCAGCCAAACGGGAGGCCCGCTTAACTATGGCTACACCTTC
CASSQTGGPLNYGYTF
>TRBJ1-5|TRBV11-2|TRBD1|.
TGTGCCAGCAGCGCCAACCAGGGGGCGGATCAGCCCCAGCATTTT
CASSANQGADQPQHF
>TRBJ2-3|TRBV14|TRBD2|.
TGTGCCAGCAGCCAAGGGACTAGTGCAGATACGCAGTATTTT
CASSQGTSADTQYF
>TRBJ2-7|TRBV5-4|.|.
TGTGCCAGCAGCGTGGGAACCGGGACTCCCTACGAGCAGTACTTC
CASSVGTGTPYEQYF
>TRBJ1-2|TRBV9|.|.
TGTGCCAGCAGCGTAGTAAGTGGAGATGGCTACACCTTC
CASSVVSGDGYTF
>TRBJ1-5|TRBV18|TRBD1|.
TGTGCCAGCTCAAACAGGGGTAGCAATCAGCCCCAGCATTTT
CASSNRGSNQPQHF
>TRBJ2-7|TRBV6-6|TRBD1|.
TGTGCCAGCGAGGGACAGGGTAGCAACGAGCAGTACTTC
CASEGQGSNEQYF
>TRBJ2-7|TRBV5-1|.|.
TGCGCCAGCAGTCATGGTGGAGGGGACGAGCAGTACTTC
CASSHGGGDEQYF
>TRBJ1-4|TRBV7-2|TRBD1|.
TGTGCCAGCAGCCAGGACAGGGGGCATGGAAAACTGTTTTTT
CASSQDRGHGKLFF
>TRBJ1-1|TRBV10-1|TRBD1|.
TGCGCCAGCAGTCGGGACAGGGGCACTGAAGCTTTCTTT
CASSRDRGTEAFF
>TRBJ2-7|TRBV6-1|TRBD1|few
TGTGCCAGCAGTAAGGGACAGGGGAGCTCCTACGAGCAGTACTTC
CASSKGQGSSYEQYF
>TRBJ1-2|TRBV5-4|TRBD1|.
TGTGCCAGCAGCTTATGGGCCGGGACAGCCTATGGCTACACCTTC
CASSLWAGTAYGYTF
>TRBJ1-1|TRBV5-4|TRBD1|.
TGTGCCACCTTGAGGGAACTACAGGGGGACACTGAAGCTTTCTTT
CATLRELQGDTEAFF
>TRBJ1-1|TRBV5-1|.|few
TGCGCCAGCAGCTTGGTCGGGGGGAGGGGGACTGAAGCTTTCTTT
CASSLVGGRGTEAFF
>TRBJ2-7|TRBV10-1|.|.
TGCGCCAGCAGTGACCCCCGGACTAACGGCGAGCAGTACTTC
CASSDPRTNGEQYF
>TRBJ2-1|TRBV21-1|.|.
TGTGCCAGCAGCAAAGGCCCCCGACTAGCGGGAGGGCCACACAATGAGCAGTTCTTC
CASSKGPRLAGGPHNEQFF
>TRBJ2-7|TRBV19|TRBD1|.
TGTGCCAGTAGTTGGGACAGGGTAAGCGAGCAGTACTTC
CASSWDRVSEQYF
>TRBJ2-3|TRBV5-1|.|.
TGCGCCAGCAGCTTGGTGGCAGGGTGGGCAGATACGCAGTATTTT
CASSLVAGWADTQYF
>TRBJ2-2|TRBV9|TRBD1|few
TGTGCCAGCAGCGTTAGGACAGGGCCTTCCGGGGAGCTGTTTTTT
CASSVRTGPSGELFF
>TRBJ1-1|TRBV30|TRBD1|.
TGTGCCTGGTCCTACCGAGACAGGGGAACTGAAGCTTTCTTT
CAWSYRDRGTEAFF
>TRBJ2-7|TRBV25-1|TRBD1|.
TGTGCCAGCACCGCGTCGGGACAGGGCTCCTACGAGCAGTACTTC
CASTASGQGSYEQYF
>TRBJ1-1|TRBV14|.|.
TGTGCCAGCAGTCCCCTCGGGGGGTGGTCCACTGAAGCTTTCTTT
CASSPLGGWSTEAFF
>TRBJ2-7|TRBV2|.|.
TGTGCCAGCAGTCAAATGGGGCTTCGATCCTACGAGCAGTACTTC
CASSQMGLRSYEQYF
>TRBJ2-3|TRBV10-1|TRBD2|.
TGCGCCAGCAGTGAGTCAATAGCGGGGGGCACAGATACGCAGTATTTT
CASSESIAGGTDTQYF
>TRBJ1-2|TRBV13|.|once
TGTGCCAGCAGCGTCAGGGGAGGGGCCTATGGCTACACCTTC
CASSVRGGAYGYTF
>TRBJ1-6|TRBV28|TRBD1|few
TGTGCCAGCAGCCGATGGACAGGGGGGTCACCCCTCCACTTT
CASSRWTGGSPLHF
>TRBJ2-5|TRBV7-7|TRBD1|.
TGTGCCAGCAGCTCCGGGACAGGGGGCGGGGAGACCCAGTACTTC
CASSSGTGGGETQYF
>TRBJ2-7|TRBV30|.|few
TGTGCCTGGAGACGGAAGGGGTTAAGTCGCGAGCAGTACTTC
CAWRRKGLSREQYF
>TRBJ2-3|TRBV11-3|.|.
TGTGCCAGCAGCTTAACAGGAGACCCTCTGGCAGATACGCAGTATTTT
CASSLTGDPLADTQYF
>TRBJ2-7|TRBV13|.|few
TGTGCCAGCAGCAGCCCGATCTCCTACGAGCAGTACTTC
CASSSPISYEQYF
>TRBJ1-5|TRBV19|.|.
TGTGCCAGTAGTCCTCGGACCGGGAACGCAGAGCCCCAGCATTTT
CASSPRTGNAEPQHF
>TRBJ2-7|TRBV5-1|TRBD2|.
TGCGCCAGCAGCCTTAGCGGGAGACCCTACGAGCAGTACTTC
CASSLSGRPYEQYF
>TRBJ1-1|TRBV7-2|.|once
TGTGCCAGCAGCTTAGATCTAGGGAGGGAGACTGAAGCTTTCTTT
CASSLDLGRETEAFF
>TRBJ2-3|TRBV5-1|TRBD1|.
TGCGCCAGCAGCTCCGGGACAGGGGCAGATACGCAGTATTTT
CASSSGTGADTQYF
>TRBJ2-7|TRBV6-1|.|.
TGTGCCAGCAGTGAAGTGGTCAGAATAACCCGCTACGAGCAGTACTTC
CASSEVVRITRYEQYF
>TRBJ2-1|TRBV12-5|.|.
TGTGCTAGTGGCCTTCCTAGCGAAGACAATGAGCAGTTCTTC
CASGLPSEDNEQFF
>TRBJ2-7|TRBV29-1|TRBD1|.
TGCAGCGTGAGGACAGGGCGATCCTACGAGCAGTACTTC
CSVRTGRSYEQYF
>TRBJ1-3|TRBV7-6|TRBD1|.
TGTGCCAGCAGCTCAGGACAGGGGGGAACGAGAGGAAACACCATATATTTT
CASSSGQGGTRGNTIYF
>TRBJ2-7|TRBV7-9|.|.
TGTGCCAGCAGCTTAGACAGCACCTCCTACGAGCAGTACTTC
CASSLDSTSYEQYF
>TRBJ1-2|TRBV7-9|.|.
TGTGCCAGCAGCCCGTGGACAAGAAACTATGGCTACACCTTC
CASSPWTRNYGYTF
>TRBJ1-1|TRBV5-1|.|.
TGCGCCAGCAGCAGGGGAACAGACTCCTCGGCGGCCACTGAAGCTTTCTTT
CASSRGTDSSAATEAFF
>TRBJ2-7|TRBV7-9|TRBD2|.
TGTGCCAGCAGCCCCGGGACTAGCGGGCGGTACGAGCAGTACTTC
CASSPGTSGRYEQYF
>TRBJ1-1|TRBV19|TRBD1|.
TGTGCCAGTAGTTTATCAACAGGGGGCCTCACTGAAGCTTTCTTT
CASSLSTGGLTEAFF
>TRBJ2-2|TRBV9|.|.
TGTGCCAGCAGCGTAGATTCCCAGGGAGGGGGGACCGGGGAGCTGTTTTTT
CASSVDSQGGGTGELFF
>TRBJ2-2|TRBV6-6|.|.
TGTGCCAGCAGCTCTAGTGTCCCCGGGGAGCTGTTTTTT
CASSSSVPGELFF